Reported below is one T cell receptor beta chain. The data were obtained in a study of patients and donors after allogeneic stem cell transplantation. TCRdb used MiXCR to reprocess the RT-PCR reads, holding one entry per CDR3 protein. The data show 110,000 or so distinct CDR3 sequences, with 35% seen just once and more than 25% held by the top ten. The germline gives CDR1 GTSNPN, CDR2 SVGIG (reference sequence). V dropped 2 bases and J dropped 2 bases, with 10 bases sitting between them. This CDR3 has 14 amino acids. Sequencing used blood, either unsorted or a sorted T cell fraction (not recorded which). The chain recombines TRBV30 with TRBJ2-1; D remains ambiguous. The clonotype comes from a human donor who was either an allogeneic HSCT recipient or a stem cell or donor lymphocyte infusion donor (not recorded which). It is not recorded whose cells these are; they may come from a transplant donor. This CDR3 is CAWSIGSAYNEQFF. CDR3 coding DNA: TGTGCCTGGAGTATAGGGTCGGCCTACAATGAGCAGTTCTTC. The variable domain in full, with the rest retrieved from reference TRBV30 and TRBJ2-1, is SQTIHQWPATLVQPVGSPLSLECTVEGTSNPNLYWYRQAAGRGLQLLFYSVGIGQISSEVPQNLSASRPQDRQFILSSKKLLLSDSGFYLCAWSIGSAYNEQFFGPGTRLTVL.